These T cell receptor beta chains were read from a single sample in a study of cytomegalovirus exposure and HLA in healthy donors. Libraries were prepared by immunoSEQ multiplex PCR; TCRdb keeps only in-frame clonotypes and omits some of them. The sample yields about 160,000 clones, approximately 74% seen once. Sequences were obtained from PBMCs. Every receptor here comes from a woman aged 25 to 45 in good health and CMV-seronegative. Both conserved end residues are part of each CDR3. D genes are given only for firm matches. Clone size is not always given. Where it is, it says once, few, many or a class for expanded clones.

d_gene: -; v_gene: TRBV2; abundance: few; j_gene: TRBJ1-2; CDR3nt: TGTGCCAGCAGTGTCTCTACGGGAGGCTACACCTTC; CDR3aa: CASSVSTGGYTF
d_gene: -; v_gene: TRBV5-1; abundance: -; j_gene: TRBJ2-2; CDR3nt: TGCGCCAGCAGCTTCTCTACGGGGGAAGGGGAGCTGTTTTTT; CDR3aa: CASSFSTGEGELFF
d_gene: -; v_gene: TRBV5-1; abundance: -; j_gene: TRBJ1-1; CDR3nt: TGCGCCAGCAGCTTGGCCTCTGGAGAGAACACTGAAGCTTTCTTT; CDR3aa: CASSLASGENTEAFF
d_gene: TRBD2; v_gene: TRBV9; abundance: -; j_gene: TRBJ2-1; CDR3nt: TGTGCCAGCAGCGTAGTACCTTTAGCGGGTAGGCACAATGAGCAGTTCTTC; CDR3aa: CASSVVPLAGRHNEQFF
d_gene: -; v_gene: TRBV28; abundance: -; j_gene: TRBJ1-5; CDR3nt: TGTGCCAGCAGTTTGATGCGACAGAAAAGCGCTCCCCAGCATTTT; CDR3aa: CASSLMRQKSAPQHF
d_gene: -; v_gene: TRBV2; abundance: -; j_gene: TRBJ1-6; CDR3nt: TGTGCCAGCAGTGAACGGGAGGGAAAGGATTCACCCCTCCACTTT; CDR3aa: CASSEREGKDSPLHF
d_gene: -; v_gene: TRBV15; abundance: -; j_gene: TRBJ2-7; CDR3nt: TGTGCCACCAGCAGCACGACAGGTCCGCTCTACGAGCAGTACTTC; CDR3aa: CATSSTTGPLYEQYF
d_gene: -; v_gene: TRBV6-5; abundance: -; j_gene: TRBJ2-2; CDR3nt: TGTGCCAGCACCGCGTTTCCGAACACCGGGGAGCTGTTTTTT; CDR3aa: CASTAFPNTGELFF
d_gene: -; v_gene: TRBV6-1; abundance: -; j_gene: TRBJ1-1; CDR3nt: TGTGCCGTAAGGAGGATGAACACTGAAGCTTTCTTT; CDR3aa: CAVRRMNTEAFF
d_gene: -; v_gene: TRBV4-2; abundance: few; j_gene: TRBJ1-3; CDR3nt: TGTGCCAGCAGCCAGGAGAGGAGGAGTCCTGGAAACACCATATATTTT; CDR3aa: CASSQERRSPGNTIYF
d_gene: -; v_gene: TRBV14; abundance: -; j_gene: TRBJ1-1; CDR3nt: TGTGCCAGCAGTCTACAGGGAGTTACTGAAGCTTTCTTT; CDR3aa: CASSLQGVTEAFF
d_gene: -; v_gene: TRBV5-4; abundance: once; j_gene: TRBJ1-3; CDR3nt: TGTGCCAGCAGCTCTAGCAGTTCCTCTGGAAACACCATATATTTT; CDR3aa: CASSSSSSSGNTIYF
d_gene: TRBD2; v_gene: TRBV7-2; abundance: -; j_gene: TRBJ2-5; CDR3nt: TGTGCCAGCAGCTTCGGCGGGGGTCAAGAGACCCAGTACTTC; CDR3aa: CASSFGGGQETQYF
d_gene: -; v_gene: TRBV7-9; abundance: few; j_gene: TRBJ1-2; CDR3nt: TGTGCCAGCAGCTTAGCAGGAGGAGAGGGTGGCTACACCTTC; CDR3aa: CASSLAGGEGGYTF
d_gene: -; v_gene: TRBV18; abundance: -; j_gene: TRBJ1-1; CDR3nt: TGTGCCAGCTCACCACGGGGGGATTGGATTATGAACACTGAAGCTTTCTTT; CDR3aa: CASSPRGDWIMNTEAFF
d_gene: TRBD1; v_gene: TRBV16; abundance: -; j_gene: TRBJ2-7; CDR3nt: TGTGCCAGCAGCCAACCGTTATTCGGGACAGACTACGAGCAGTACTTC; CDR3aa: CASSQPLFGTDYEQYF
d_gene: TRBD2; v_gene: TRBV6-6; abundance: -; j_gene: TRBJ2-3; CDR3nt: TGTGCCAGCAGTTATCTAGCGGGGGAACCAGATACGCAGTATTTT; CDR3aa: CASSYLAGEPDTQYF
d_gene: TRBD1; v_gene: TRBV5-1; abundance: -; j_gene: TRBJ2-5; CDR3nt: TGCGCCAGCAGCCCGACAGGGACCGAGACCCAGTACTTC; CDR3aa: CASSPTGTETQYF
d_gene: -; v_gene: TRBV6-1; abundance: -; j_gene: TRBJ1-3; CDR3nt: TGTGCCAGCAGGTCCGTAGGCGGCTCTGGAAACACCATATATTTT; CDR3aa: CASRSVGGSGNTIYF
d_gene: TRBD1; v_gene: TRBV7-7; abundance: -; j_gene: TRBJ2-7; CDR3nt: TGTGCCAGCAGCCCCTGGACAGGGGAAGACGAGCAGTACTTC; CDR3aa: CASSPWTGEDEQYF
d_gene: -; v_gene: TRBV19; abundance: -; j_gene: TRBJ1-2; CDR3nt: TGTGCCAGTAGTACCCAGGGTACCTATGGCTACACCTTC; CDR3aa: CASSTQGTYGYTF
d_gene: -; v_gene: TRBV4-1; abundance: -; j_gene: TRBJ2-7; CDR3nt: TGCGCCAGCAGCCAACCCCCGGGAGAGCAGTACTTC; CDR3aa: CASSQPPGEQYF
d_gene: TRBD1; v_gene: TRBV9; abundance: -; j_gene: TRBJ1-4; CDR3nt: TGTGCCAGCAGCGCGCGGACAGGGGGTAATGAAAAACTGTTTTTT; CDR3aa: CASSARTGGNEKLFF
d_gene: -; v_gene: TRBV5-1; abundance: few; j_gene: TRBJ1-1; CDR3nt: TGCGCCAGCAGCTTGGGTCGGGAGAACACTGAAGCTTTCTTT; CDR3aa: CASSLGRENTEAFF
d_gene: TRBD1; v_gene: TRBV9; abundance: -; j_gene: TRBJ1-6; CDR3nt: TGTGCCAGCAGCCCCGGGACAGGGATCATACGTTCACCCCTCCACTTT; CDR3aa: CASSPGTGIIRSPLHF
d_gene: -; v_gene: TRBV28; abundance: few; j_gene: TRBJ1-2; CDR3nt: TGTGCCAGCAGTCAACTCGGGACTGACTATGGCTACACCTTC; CDR3aa: CASSQLGTDYGYTF
d_gene: -; v_gene: TRBV5-1; abundance: few; j_gene: TRBJ1-3; CDR3nt: TGCGCCAGCAGCTTGGGCCAGGCCTTTTCTGGAAACACCATATATTTT; CDR3aa: CASSLGQAFSGNTIYF
d_gene: -; v_gene: TRBV7-8; abundance: -; j_gene: TRBJ2-7; CDR3nt: TGTGCCGGCAGCAGGGGTTCTACCTACGAGCAATACTTC; CDR3aa: CAGSRGSTYEQYF
d_gene: TRBD1; v_gene: TRBV2; abundance: once; j_gene: TRBJ2-2; CDR3nt: TGTGCCAGCAGTGGACAGGGGCCGAACACCGGGGAGCTGTTTTTT; CDR3aa: CASSGQGPNTGELFF
d_gene: -; v_gene: TRBV19; abundance: -; j_gene: TRBJ1-5; CDR3nt: TGTGCCAGTAGTATAGATGGCACTATACAGCCCCAGCATTTT; CDR3aa: CASSIDGTIQPQHF
d_gene: TRBD2; v_gene: TRBV28; abundance: -; j_gene: TRBJ2-7; CDR3nt: TGTGCCAGCAGTTTTGGGGCGGGAGAGTGGGACGAGCAGTACTTC; CDR3aa: CASSFGAGEWDEQYF
d_gene: TRBD2; v_gene: TRBV28; abundance: -; j_gene: TRBJ2-1; CDR3nt: TGTGCCAGCAGTGAGGCCGGGACTAGTGTCAATGAGCAGTTCTTC; CDR3aa: CASSEAGTSVNEQFF
d_gene: TRBD1; v_gene: TRBV13; abundance: -; j_gene: TRBJ2-7; CDR3nt: TGTGCCAGCAGTACCCGGGACAGGGGATCCTACGAGCAGTACTTC; CDR3aa: CASSTRDRGSYEQYF
d_gene: TRBD1; v_gene: TRBV4-1; abundance: few; j_gene: TRBJ1-5; CDR3nt: TGCGCCAGCAGCCAAGCGGGGGTGACAGGGAGGAATCAGCCCCAGCATTTT; CDR3aa: CASSQAGVTGRNQPQHF
d_gene: TRBD2; v_gene: TRBV7-9; abundance: once; j_gene: TRBJ2-1; CDR3nt: TGTGCCTCAGCCCTGAGCGGGAGGGCCAGTGAGCAGTTCTTC; CDR3aa: CASALSGRASEQFF
d_gene: -; v_gene: TRBV4-3; abundance: -; j_gene: TRBJ2-2; CDR3nt: TGCGCCAGCAGCCAAGTATTTGGGGGGACCGGGGAGCTGTTTTTT; CDR3aa: CASSQVFGGTGELFF